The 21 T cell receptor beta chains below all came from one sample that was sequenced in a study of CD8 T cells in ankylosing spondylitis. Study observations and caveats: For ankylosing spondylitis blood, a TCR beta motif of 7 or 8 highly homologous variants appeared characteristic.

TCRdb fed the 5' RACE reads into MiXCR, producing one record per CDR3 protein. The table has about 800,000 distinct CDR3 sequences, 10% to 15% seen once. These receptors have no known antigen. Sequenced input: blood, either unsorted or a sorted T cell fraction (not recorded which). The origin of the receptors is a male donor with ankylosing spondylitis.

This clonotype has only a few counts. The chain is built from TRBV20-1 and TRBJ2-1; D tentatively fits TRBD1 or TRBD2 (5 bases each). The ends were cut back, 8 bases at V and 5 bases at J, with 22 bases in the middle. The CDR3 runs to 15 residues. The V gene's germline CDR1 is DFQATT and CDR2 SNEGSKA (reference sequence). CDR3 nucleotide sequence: TGCAGTTTCCCCGGGGACCCCTTGGGTAACAATGAGCAGTTCTTC. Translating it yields CSFPGDPLGNNEQFF.

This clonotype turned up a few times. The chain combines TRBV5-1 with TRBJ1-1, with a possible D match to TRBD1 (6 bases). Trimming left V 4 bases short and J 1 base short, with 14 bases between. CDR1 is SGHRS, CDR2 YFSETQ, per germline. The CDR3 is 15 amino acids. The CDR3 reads CASSPGGTPNTEAFF. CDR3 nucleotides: TGCGCCAGCAGCCCGGGTGGGACACCGAACACTGAAGCTTTCTTT.

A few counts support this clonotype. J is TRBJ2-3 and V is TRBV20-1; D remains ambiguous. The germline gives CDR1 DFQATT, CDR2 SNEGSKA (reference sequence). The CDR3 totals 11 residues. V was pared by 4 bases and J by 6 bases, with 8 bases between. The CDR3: CSATELDTQYF. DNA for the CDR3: TGCAGTGCTACTGAGCTGGATACGCAGTATTTT.

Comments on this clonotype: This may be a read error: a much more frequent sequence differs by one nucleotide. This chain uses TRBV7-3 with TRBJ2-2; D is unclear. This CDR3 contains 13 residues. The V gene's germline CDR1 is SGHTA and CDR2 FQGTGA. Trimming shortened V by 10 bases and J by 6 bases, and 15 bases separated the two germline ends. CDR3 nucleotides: TGTGCCAACGGCCTCTCGGTCCCCGGGGAGCTGTTTTTT. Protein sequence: CANGLSVPGELFF.

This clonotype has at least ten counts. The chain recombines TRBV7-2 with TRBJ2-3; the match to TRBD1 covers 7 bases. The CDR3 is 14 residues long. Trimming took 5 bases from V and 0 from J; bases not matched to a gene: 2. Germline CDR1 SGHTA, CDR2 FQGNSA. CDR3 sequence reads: CASSLQGSTDTQYF. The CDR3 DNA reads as TGTGCCAGCAGCCTACAGGGGAGCACAGATACGCAGTATTTT.

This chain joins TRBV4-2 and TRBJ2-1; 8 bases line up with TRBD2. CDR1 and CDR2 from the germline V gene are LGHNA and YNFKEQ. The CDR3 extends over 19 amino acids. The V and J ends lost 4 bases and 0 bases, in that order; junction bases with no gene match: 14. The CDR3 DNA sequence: TGTGCCAGCAGCCTCATCGAACTAGCGGTGTCGAGCTCCTACAATGAGCAGTTCTTC. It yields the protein CASSLIELAVSSSYNEQFF.

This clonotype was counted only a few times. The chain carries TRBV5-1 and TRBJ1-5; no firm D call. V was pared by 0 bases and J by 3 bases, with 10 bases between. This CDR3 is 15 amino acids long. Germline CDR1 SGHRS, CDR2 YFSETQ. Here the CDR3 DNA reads TGCGCCAGCAGCTTGGGCGGACGATACAATCAGCCCCAGCATTTT. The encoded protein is CASSLGGRYNQPQHF.

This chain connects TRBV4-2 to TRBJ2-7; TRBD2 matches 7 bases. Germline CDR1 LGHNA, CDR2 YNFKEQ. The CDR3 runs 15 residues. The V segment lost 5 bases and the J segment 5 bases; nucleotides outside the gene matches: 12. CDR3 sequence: CASSSPPAGPHEQYF. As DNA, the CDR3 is TGTGCCAGCAGCTCCCCCCCAGCGGGACCCCACGAGCAGTACTTC.

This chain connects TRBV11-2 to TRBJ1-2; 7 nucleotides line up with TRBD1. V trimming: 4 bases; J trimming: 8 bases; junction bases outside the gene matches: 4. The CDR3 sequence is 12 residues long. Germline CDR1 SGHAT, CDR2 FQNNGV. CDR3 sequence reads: CASSSEGAGYTF. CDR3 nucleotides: TGTGCCAGCAGCTCAGAGGGGGCAGGCTACACCTTC. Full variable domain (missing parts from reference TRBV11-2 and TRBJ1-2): EAGVAQSPRYKIIEKRQSVAFWCNPISGHATLYWYQQILGQGPKLLIQFQNNGVVDDSQLPKDRFSAERLKGVDSTLKIQPAKLEDSAVYLCASSSEGAGYTFGSGTRLTVV.

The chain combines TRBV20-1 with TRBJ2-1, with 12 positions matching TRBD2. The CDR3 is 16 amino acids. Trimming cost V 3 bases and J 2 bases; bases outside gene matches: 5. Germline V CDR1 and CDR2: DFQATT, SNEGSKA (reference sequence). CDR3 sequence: CSARSLAGGAYNEQFF. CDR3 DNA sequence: TGCAGTGCTAGGTCCCTAGCGGGGGGGGCCTACAATGAGCAGTTCTTC.

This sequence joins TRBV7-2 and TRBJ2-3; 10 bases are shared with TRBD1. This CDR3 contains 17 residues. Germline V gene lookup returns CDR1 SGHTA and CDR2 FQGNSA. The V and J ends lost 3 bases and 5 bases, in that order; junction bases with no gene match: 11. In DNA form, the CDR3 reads TGTGCCAGCAGCTTTACGCCGTGGGACAGGGGTGAAGATACGCAGTATTTT. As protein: CASSFTPWDRGEDTQYF.

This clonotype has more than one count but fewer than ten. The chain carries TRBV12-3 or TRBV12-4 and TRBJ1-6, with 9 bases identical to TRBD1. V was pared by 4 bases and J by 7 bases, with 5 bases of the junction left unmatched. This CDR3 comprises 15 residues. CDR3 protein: CASSSRTGENSPLHF. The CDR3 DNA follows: TGTGCCAGCAGTTCCCGGACAGGGGAGAATTCACCCCTCCACTTT.

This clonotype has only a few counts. This chain's CDR3 is CATSDPRLSRGARDEQFF. The CDR3 bases are TGTGCCACCAGTGATCCCCGGTTGTCACGGGGGGCCAGGGATGAGCAGTTCTTC. The chain employs TRBV24-1 and TRBJ2-1, with D possibly matching TRBD2 (7 bases). CDR1 KGHDR and CDR2 SFDVKD come from the germline V gene. Between the trimmed V and J ends, which lost 3 bases and 8 bases, there was a span of 25 bases. The CDR3 runs 18 residues.

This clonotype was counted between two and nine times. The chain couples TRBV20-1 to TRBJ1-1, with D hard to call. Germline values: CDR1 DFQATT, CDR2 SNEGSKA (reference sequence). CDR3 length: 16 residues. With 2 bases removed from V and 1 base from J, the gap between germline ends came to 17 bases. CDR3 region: CSARLAAASANTEAFF. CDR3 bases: TGCAGTGCTAGACTCGCGGCGGCCAGCGCGAACACTGAAGCTTTCTTT.

The CDR3 loop is CASRTGGTYGYTF. CDR3 nucleotides: TGTGCCAGCAGAACAGGGGGGACCTATGGCTACACCTTC. The chain combines TRBV6-1 with TRBJ1-2; 8 nucleotides line up with TRBD1. CDR1 is MNHNS, CDR2 SASEGT, per germline. Germline trimming cut 6 bases from V and 4 bases from J; bases unmatched to any gene: 4. This CDR3 contains 13 residues.

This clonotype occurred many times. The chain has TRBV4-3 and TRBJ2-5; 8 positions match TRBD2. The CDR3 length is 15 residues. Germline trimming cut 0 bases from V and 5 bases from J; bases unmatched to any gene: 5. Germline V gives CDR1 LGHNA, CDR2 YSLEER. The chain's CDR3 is CASSQERAGDETQYF. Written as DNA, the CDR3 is TGCGCCAGCAGCCAAGAAAGAGCGGGAGATGAGACCCAGTACTTC.

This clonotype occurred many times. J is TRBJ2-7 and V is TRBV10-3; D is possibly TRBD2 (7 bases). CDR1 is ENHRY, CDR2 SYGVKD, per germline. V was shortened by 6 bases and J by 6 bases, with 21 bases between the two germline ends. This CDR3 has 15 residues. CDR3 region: CAISEGGTHESEQYF. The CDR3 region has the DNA TGTGCCATCAGCGAGGGGGGGACGCATGAGAGCGAGCAGTACTTC.

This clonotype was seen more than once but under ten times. The CDR3 DNA is TGTGCCAGCAGTGTCTTGGGACAGGGCTCCTACGAGCAGTACTTC. Its protein is CASSVLGQGSYEQYF. The V gene is TRBV25-1, the J gene TRBJ2-7; TRBD1 matches at 9 bases. V was pared by 4 bases and J by 0 bases, with 4 bases of the junction left unmatched. The CDR3 totals 15 residues. Germline CDR1 MGHDK, CDR2 SYGVNS.

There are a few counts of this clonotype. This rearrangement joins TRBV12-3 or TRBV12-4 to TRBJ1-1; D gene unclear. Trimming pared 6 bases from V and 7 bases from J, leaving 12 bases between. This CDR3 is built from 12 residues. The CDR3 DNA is TGTGCCAGCAGCCGACTGGGAGGTGAAGCTTTCTTT. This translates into CASSRLGGEAFF.

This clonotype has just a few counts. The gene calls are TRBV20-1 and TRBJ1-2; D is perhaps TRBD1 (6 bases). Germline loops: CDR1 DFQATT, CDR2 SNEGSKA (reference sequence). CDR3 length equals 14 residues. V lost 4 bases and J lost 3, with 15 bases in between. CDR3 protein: CSAKRGLGYYGYTF. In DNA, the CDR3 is TGCAGTGCTAAACGGGGGCTGGGGTACTATGGCTACACCTTC.

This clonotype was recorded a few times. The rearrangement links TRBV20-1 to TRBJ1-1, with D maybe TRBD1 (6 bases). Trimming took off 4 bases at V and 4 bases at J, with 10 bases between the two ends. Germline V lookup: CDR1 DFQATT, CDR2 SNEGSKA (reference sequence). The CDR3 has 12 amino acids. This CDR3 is CSAMGGLTEAFF. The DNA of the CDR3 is TGCAGTGCTATGGGGGGGCTCACTGAAGCTTTCTTT.